These 24 T cell receptor beta chains originate from one sample sequenced in a study of blood T cell repertoires in COVID-19. Only in-frame clones appear in the TCRdb table, and some are missing; sequencing was by immunoSEQ multiplex PCR. This sample has roughly 200,000 clones, with around 85% found just once. Sequencing was performed on PBMCs or T cells enriched from blood (not recorded which). The receptors come from a man aged 40-49 years who had recovered from COVID-19.

The chain couples TRBV5-5 to TRBJ2-1, with 7 bases lining up with TRBD2. Germline V gene sequence: CDR1 SGHKS, CDR2 YYEKEE (reference sequence). The trim removed 1 base at V and 5 bases at J, leaving 9 bases unmatched. This CDR3 is built from 16 residues. CDR3 in DNA: TGTGCCAGCAGCTTGAGCGGGACTCTCCAAAACAATGAGCAGTTCTTC. Translated: CASSLSGTLQNNEQFF.

The chain recombines TRBV28 with TRBJ2-6, with D unclear. Per germline, CDR1 MDHEN and CDR2 SYDVKM. CDR3 size: 17 residues. Between the trimmed V and J ends, which lost 1 base and 1 base, there was a span of 11 bases. The CDR3 loop reads CASSLFARRSGANVLTF. As DNA, the CDR3 is TGTGCCAGCAGTTTATTTGCGAGGCGATCTGGGGCCAACGTCCTGACTTTC.

This chain links TRBV28 with TRBJ2-7; D remains unclear. Trimming pared 2 bases from V and 0 bases from J, leaving 8 bases between. Germline loops: CDR1 MDHEN, CDR2 SYDVKM. The CDR3 spans 14 residues. The CDR3 loop reads CASSLAVLSYEQYF. The CDR3 region has the DNA TGTGCCAGCAGTTTAGCGGTCCTCTCCTACGAGCAGTACTTC.

J is TRBJ2-7 and V is TRBV2; 8 bases match TRBD2. Per the germline V gene, CDR1 is SNHLY and CDR2 is FYNNEI. The CDR3 sequence is 14 residues long. The V and J ends lost 8 bases and 2 bases, in that order; junction bases with no gene match: 8. CDR3 DNA sequence: TGTGCCAGCGCCGGACTAGCTCACGCCTACGAGCAGTACTTC. Protein: CASAGLAHAYEQYF.

This chain connects TRBV4-2 to TRBJ2-2, with D unclear. The CDR3 runs 16 residues. Trimming pared 0 bases from V and 2 bases from J, leaving 10 bases between. Per germline, CDR1 LGHNA and CDR2 YNFKEQ. The CDR3 sequence: CASSQDLPTNTGELFF. The DNA for the CDR3 is TGTGCCAGCAGCCAAGATCTCCCTACTAACACCGGGGAGCTGTTTTTT.

The chain has TRBV12-3 or TRBV12-4 and TRBJ2-7; 8 bases line up with TRBD1. Trimming at V came to 5 bases and at J to 3 bases, leaving 3 bases not matched to a gene. This CDR3 has 13 residues. In DNA form, the CDR3 reads TGTGCCAGCAGTCCGACAGGGGTCTACGAGCAGTACTTC. Translation gives CASSPTGVYEQYF.

The chain combines TRBV9 with TRBJ2-7, with 11 bases identical to TRBD1. Germline trimming cut 3 bases from V and 1 base from J; bases unmatched to any gene: 3. This CDR3 region has 15 residues. Germline V CDR1 and CDR2: SGDLS, YYNGEE. The CDR3 protein is CASSEGTGGSYEQYF. Written as DNA, the CDR3 is TGTGCCAGCAGCGAGGGGACAGGGGGTTCCTACGAGCAGTACTTC.

The rearrangement links TRBV27 to TRBJ2-1, with TRBD1 matching 11 bases. Losses at the gene ends were 5 bases for V and 4 bases for J; bases not matched to a gene: 7. The CDR3 is 16 amino acids. Germline V gives CDR1 MNHEY, CDR2 SMNVEV (reference sequence). CDR3 in DNA: TGTGCCAGCAGTAATACCGGGACAGGGGGATACAATGAGCAGTTCTTC. Amino acid sequence: CASSNTGTGGYNEQFF.

The chain is built from TRBV6-5 and TRBJ2-3; TRBD1 is a possible D gene (7 bases). Germline CDR1 reads MNHEY; CDR2 reads SVGAGI. V was shortened by 0 bases and J by 12 bases, with 13 bases between the two germline ends. This CDR3 spans 13 amino acids. The CDR3 DNA follows: TGTGCCAGCAGTTACTCGCGGGACAGATCACAGTATTTT. Translation: CASSYSRDRSQYF.

V and J are TRBV25-1 and TRBJ1-2; TRBD1 aligns across 7 bases. This CDR3 comprises 14 residues. V lost 2 bases to trimming and J lost 6 bases; unmatched junction nucleotides: 6. CDR1 and CDR2 from the germline V gene are MGHDK and SYGVNS. The CDR3, as DNA: TGTGCCAGCAGTGAACAGGGGGTCTCTGATGGCTACACCTTC. Translated: CASSEQGVSDGYTF.

This sequence joins TRBV13 and TRBJ1-2, with a possible D match to TRBD1 (5 bases). Germline V CDR1 and CDR2: PRHDT, FYEKMQ (reference sequence). This CDR3 comprises 15 residues. V lost 5 bases and J 4 bases, leaving 17 bases between the germline ends. The CDR3 DNA follows: TGTGCCAGCAGCCGCGGCACGGACACTTTCTATGGCTACACCTTC. Protein product: CASSRGTDTFYGYTF.

The DNA of the CDR3 is TGTGCCAGCAGTTACTCTACTTGGGGGGTCAGCTCCTACGAGCAGTACTTC. Translated, it gives CASSYSTWGVSSYEQYF. This rearrangement joins TRBV6-2 or TRBV6-3 to TRBJ2-7; D might be TRBD2 (6 bases). V was clipped by 0 bases and J by 0 bases, with 15 bases between them. The CDR3 totals 17 residues. Germline V gene data show CDR1 as MNHEY and CDR2 as SVGEGT.

The table lists this clone with a few counts. This chain uses TRBV7-9 with TRBJ1-1; 7 nucleotides match TRBD1. V was pared by 5 bases and J by 7 bases, with 13 bases of the junction left unmatched. Germline assignment: CDR1 SEHNR and CDR2 FQNEAQ (reference sequence). The CDR3 consists of 15 residues. The CDR3 DNA follows: TGTGCCAGCAGCATAGAGGGGGCGCGTGATCTTGAAGCTTTCTTT. It translates to CASSIEGARDLEAFF.

V is TRBV28 and J is TRBJ1-5; the D is unclear. The CDR3 is 14 amino acids. The V gene lost 8 bases and the J gene lost 0 bases, with 11 bases spanning the gap. CDR1 is MDHEN, CDR2 SYDVKM, per germline. CDR3 DNA sequence: TGTGCCAGCGAGGGAGATTATAGCAATCAGCCCCAGCATTTT. This codes for CASEGDYSNQPQHF.

The chain links TRBV30 to TRBJ2-6; D might be TRBD2 (5 bases). The germline CDR1 and CDR2 sequences are GTSNPN and SVGIG (reference sequence). V lost 4 bases to trimming and J lost 0 bases, with 13 bases between them. The CDR3 runs to 16 residues. CDR3 nucleotide sequence: TGTGCCTGGATTCGTTACGGGAACTCTGGGGCCAACGTCCTGACTTTC. Translating it yields CAWIRYGNSGANVLTF.

This chain uses TRBV28 with TRBJ2-1, with D perhaps matching TRBD2 (5 bases). The V and J ends lost 7 bases and 4 bases respectively, with 17 bases between them. CDR1 is MDHEN and CDR2 is SYDVKM in the germline V gene. The CDR3 is 15 residues long. The CDR3 sequence: CASIQSGIRYNEQFF. Here the CDR3 DNA reads TGTGCCAGCATCCAGTCGGGGATTAGATACAATGAGCAGTTCTTC. The full variable domain, completed using reference TRBV28 and TRBJ2-1, is DVKVTQSSRYLVKRTGEKVFLECVQDMDHENMFWYRQDPGLGLRLIYFSYDVKMKEKGDIPEGYSVSREKKERFSLILESASTNQTSMYLCASIQSGIRYNEQFFGPGTRLTVL.

This clone was counted between two and nine times. The chain joins TRBV2 to TRBJ1-4; D possibly corresponds to TRBD1 (6 bases). Trimming removed 3 bases at V and 7 bases at J, with 12 bases between. CDR1 and CDR2 from the germline V gene are SNHLY and FYNNEI. The CDR3 consists of 14 residues. The CDR3 region is CASSENRAGEKLFF. CDR3 DNA: TGTGCCAGCAGTGAGAACAGGGCGGGTGAAAAACTGTTTTTT.

In this sample, this clone turned up a few times. The V call is TRBV2, the J call TRBJ1-3; D ambiguous. There are 14 residues in the CDR3. Germline CDR1 is SNHLY and CDR2 is FYNNEI. V lost 10 bases and J 0 bases, leaving 13 bases between the germline ends. The CDR3 region has the DNA TGTGCCATTGGTGGTGGCAACTCTGGAAACACCATATATTTT. Residues: CAIGGGNSGNTIYF.

The V gene is TRBV6-1, the J gene TRBJ2-2; D might be TRBD1 (6 bases). The germline V gene encodes CDR1 MNHNS and CDR2 SASEGT. The CDR3 is 16 amino acids. Trimming removed 4 bases at V and 7 bases at J, with 19 bases between. The CDR3 bases are TGTGCCAGCAGTGGAGGGCCAGGGACACCAGTCGGGGAGCTGTTTTTT. Its translation is CASSGGPGTPVGELFF.

The gene calls are TRBV10-3 and TRBJ2-1; the D gene is possibly TRBD1 (7 bases). Deletions cut 5 bases from V and 2 bases from J, with 16 bases between. The CDR3 extends over 16 amino acids. Germline V lookup: CDR1 ENHRY, CDR2 SYGVKD. Here the CDR3 reads CAISPQGGLTYNEQFF. CDR3 nucleotide sequence: TGTGCCATCAGTCCGCAGGGGGGACTCACCTACAATGAGCAGTTCTTC.

The V gene is TRBV6-2 or TRBV6-3, the J gene TRBJ1-5, with unresolved D. CDR3 length: 18 amino acids. Germline CDR1 and CDR2: MNHEY and SVGEGT. V shed 6 bases and J shed 5 bases, with 26 bases lying between them. The CDR3 region is CASSHPILRESVDQPQHF. The CDR3 DNA follows: TGTGCCAGCAGCCACCCGATTTTAAGGGAGAGTGTAGATCAGCCCCAGCATTTT.

The rearrangement uses TRBV5-4 and TRBJ2-1, with 10 nucleotides matching TRBD1. The germline V gene has CDR1 SGHNT and CDR2 YYREEE (reference sequence). The CDR3 totals 15 residues. Germline trimming cut 4 bases from V and 7 bases from J; bases unmatched to any gene: 8. The CDR3 nucleotides are TGTGCCAGCAGCCGTAGGACAGGGGGGCGTAATGAGCAGTTCTTC. It yields the protein CASSRRTGGRNEQFF.

This chain connects TRBV4-3 to TRBJ2-2, with D possibly TRBD2 on 6 matching bases. The CDR3 loop spans 14 amino acids. Germline V CDR1 and CDR2: LGHNA, YSLEER. Trimming removed 0 bases at V and 7 bases at J, with 9 bases between. The CDR3 reads CASSQETSYGELFF. DNA for the CDR3: TGCGCCAGCAGCCAAGAAACTAGCTACGGGGAGCTGTTTTTT.

The chain combines TRBV4-2 with TRBJ1-4; 8 positions agree with TRBD1. Per the germline V gene, CDR1 is LGHNA and CDR2 is YNFKEQ. After removal of 1 base from V and 7 bases from J, the junction contained 2 bases not matched to a gene. This CDR3 has 14 residues. DNA for the CDR3: TGTGCCAGCAGCCAAGGGACAGGGCCTGAAAAACTGTTTTTT. This encodes CASSQGTGPEKLFF.